This entry features one TCR beta chain sequence. The data stem from a study of blood T cell repertoires in COVID-19. The assay was immunoSEQ multiplex PCR, and TCRdb's table has in-frame clones only and misses some. Of more than 150,000 clones listed, around four fifths were seen once; the top ten hold approximately 8%. Individuals drawn from about 26 US areas were roughly 18 to 95 years old. Trimming removed 8 bases from V and 4 bases from J; junction bases left unmatched: 11. The CDR3 has 15 residues. Germline loops: CDR1 SNHLY, CDR2 FYNNEI. This receptor was taken from a woman in her forties or fifties who had recovered from COVID-19. The chain carries TRBV2 and TRBJ1-3; TRBD1 agrees at 7 bases. The sequencing sample was made of PBMCs or T cells enriched from blood (not recorded which). This CDR3 is CASRQETGDGNTIYF. CDR3 nucleotides: TGTGCCAGCCGTCAAGAAACAGGGGACGGAAACACCATATATTTT.